The rows below give T cell receptor beta chains drawn from one sample of a study of T-cell memory formation after mild COVID-19. TCRdb used MiXCR to reprocess the 5' RACE reads, holding one entry per CDR3 protein. This table holds thousands of distinct CDR3 sequences, roughly 25% found once. The sequencing sample was made of PBMCs or a T cell subset sorted from them (not recorded which). Receptor source: an adult who had mild COVID-19 (a few samples of this study predate the infection). Cell type and time point are not known. CDR3s include the opening cysteine and the closing phenylalanine or tryptophan. A D gene is named only where the DNA matches it firmly. Expanded clones get a size class; other rows say once, few or many, or leave the size out.

D gene: NA
J gene: TRBJ2-5
CDR3 length: 11
V gene: TRBV5-1
clone size: medium-sized
CDR3 protein: CASSLLETQYF
CDR3 DNA: TGCGCCAGCAGCTTGTTGGAGACCCAGTACTTC

D gene: NA
J gene: TRBJ1-4
CDR3 length: 13
V gene: TRBV20-1
clone size: medium-sized
CDR3 protein: CSASGLYNEKLFF
CDR3 DNA: TGCAGTGCTTCAGGTCTATATAATGAAAAACTGTTTTTT

D gene: NA
J gene: TRBJ2-1
CDR3 length: 13
V gene: TRBV13
clone size: NA
CDR3 protein: CASSPSLVYEQFF
CDR3 DNA: TGTGCCAGCAGCCCCTCCCTGGTCTATGAGCAGTTCTTC

D gene: NA
J gene: TRBJ2-3
CDR3 length: 14
V gene: TRBV9
clone size: medium-sized
CDR3 protein: CASSVKGLTDTQYF
CDR3 DNA: TGTGCCAGCAGCGTAAAGGGTCTCACAGATACGCAGTATTTT

D gene: TRBD2
J gene: TRBJ2-5
CDR3 length: 15
V gene: TRBV28
clone size: NA
CDR3 protein: CASRSSERGGETQYF
CDR3 DNA: TGTGCCAGCCGGTCCTCCGAGCGGGGGGGAGAGACCCAGTACTTC

D gene: TRBD1
J gene: TRBJ1-6
CDR3 length: 14
V gene: TRBV5-1
clone size: medium-sized
CDR3 protein: CASSRTGRNSPLHF
CDR3 DNA: TGCGCCAGCAGTCGGACAGGGCGTAATTCACCCCTCCACTTT

D gene: NA
J gene: TRBJ2-5
CDR3 length: 16
V gene: TRBV6-5
clone size: NA
CDR3 protein: CASSYSRLSWGETQYF
CDR3 DNA: TGTGCCAGCAGTTACTCAAGACTCTCCTGGGGGGAGACCCAGTACTTC

D gene: TRBD2
J gene: TRBJ2-1
CDR3 length: 15
V gene: TRBV5-1
clone size: NA
CDR3 protein: CASSVLGRAGNEQFF
CDR3 DNA: TGCGCCAGCAGCGTCCTTGGGAGGGCCGGGAATGAGCAGTTCTTC

D gene: NA
J gene: TRBJ2-5
CDR3 length: 14
V gene: TRBV5-5
clone size: many
CDR3 protein: CASSLNQGFETQYF
CDR3 DNA: TGTGCCAGCAGCTTGAATCAGGGGTTTGAGACCCAGTACTTC

D gene: NA
J gene: TRBJ2-2
CDR3 length: 14
V gene: TRBV7-6
clone size: NA
CDR3 protein: CASSLPSNTGELFF
CDR3 DNA: TGTGCCAGCAGCTTACCCTCAAATACCGGGGAGCTGTTTTTT

D gene: NA
J gene: TRBJ2-7
CDR3 length: 16
V gene: TRBV2
clone size: NA
CDR3 protein: CASSVSWLLRTYEQYF
CDR3 DNA: TGTGCCAGCAGTGTATCCTGGCTATTACGGACCTACGAGCAGTACTTC

D gene: NA
J gene: TRBJ1-1
CDR3 length: 14
V gene: TRBV24-1
clone size: medium-sized
CDR3 protein: CATSGGVGFTEAFF
CDR3 DNA: TGTGCCACCAGTGGGGGGGTGGGGTTCACTGAAGCTTTCTTT

D gene: NA
J gene: TRBJ2-1
CDR3 length: 14
V gene: TRBV25-1
clone size: NA
CDR3 protein: CASSAGYSYNEQFF
CDR3 DNA: TGTGCCAGCAGTGCGGGATACTCCTACAATGAGCAGTTCTTC

D gene: NA
J gene: TRBJ2-5
CDR3 length: 11
V gene: TRBV12-3/TRBV12-4
clone size: medium-sized
CDR3 protein: CASGTRETQYF
CDR3 DNA: TGTGCCAGTGGGACCCGGGAGACCCAGTACTTC

D gene: TRBD1
J gene: TRBJ1-1
CDR3 length: 15
V gene: TRBV13
clone size: medium-sized
CDR3 protein: CASSQQQGLNTEAFF
CDR3 DNA: TGTGCCAGCAGCCAACAACAGGGGCTGAACACTGAAGCTTTCTTT

D gene: NA
J gene: TRBJ2-1
CDR3 length: 16
V gene: TRBV13
clone size: NA
CDR3 protein: CASSMEGPHSYNEQFF
CDR3 DNA: TGTGCCAGCAGCATGGAAGGGCCGCACTCCTACAATGAGCAGTTCTTC

D gene: NA
J gene: TRBJ2-2
CDR3 length: 14
V gene: TRBV4-1
clone size: medium-sized
CDR3 protein: CASSQNQLTGELFF
CDR3 DNA: TGCGCCAGCAGCCAGAATCAGTTAACCGGGGAGCTGTTTTTT

D gene: NA
J gene: TRBJ2-6
CDR3 length: 16
V gene: TRBV7-3
clone size: medium-sized
CDR3 protein: CASSLFGASGANVLTF
CDR3 DNA: TGTGCCAGCAGCTTATTCGGAGCCTCTGGGGCCAACGTCCTGACTTTC

D gene: TRBD2
J gene: TRBJ2-3
CDR3 length: 16
V gene: TRBV9
clone size: medium-sized
CDR3 protein: CASSVGAGGRTDTQYF
CDR3 DNA: TGTGCCAGCAGCGTAGGAGCGGGGGGCCGCACAGATACGCAGTATTTT

D gene: NA
J gene: TRBJ2-7
CDR3 length: 13
V gene: TRBV21-1
clone size: medium-sized
CDR3 protein: CASSSYGGYEQYF
CDR3 DNA: TGTGCCAGCAGCTCCTATGGTGGTTACGAGCAGTACTTC

D gene: NA
J gene: TRBJ1-2
CDR3 length: 14
V gene: TRBV6-1
clone size: many
CDR3 protein: CASSEALTRIGYTF
CDR3 DNA: TGTGCCAGCAGTGAAGCGCTCACTCGGATTGGCTACACCTTC

D gene: NA
J gene: TRBJ2-5
CDR3 length: 15
V gene: TRBV12-3/TRBV12-4
clone size: NA
CDR3 protein: CASNRTLAGIETQYF
CDR3 DNA: TGTGCCAGCAACCGGACCTTAGCAGGGATAGAGACCCAGTATTTC

D gene: TRBD1
J gene: TRBJ1-6
CDR3 length: 14
V gene: TRBV12-3/TRBV12-4
clone size: medium-sized
CDR3 protein: CASSSTGDSSPLHF
CDR3 DNA: TGTGCCAGCAGTTCAACAGGGGACTCTTCACCCCTCCACTTT

D gene: NA
J gene: TRBJ1-5
CDR3 length: 13
V gene: TRBV27
clone size: NA
CDR3 protein: CASSLGYGQPQHF
CDR3 DNA: TGTGCCAGCAGTTTGGGGTACGGTCAGCCCCAGCATTTT

D gene: NA
J gene: TRBJ2-3
CDR3 length: 16
V gene: TRBV5-1
clone size: medium-sized
CDR3 protein: CASSRWAGQVPDTQYF
CDR3 DNA: TGCGCCAGCAGCCGCTGGGCGGGTCAAGTCCCAGATACGCAGTATTTT

D gene: NA
J gene: TRBJ1-1
CDR3 length: 14
V gene: TRBV27
clone size: NA
CDR3 protein: CASSLYFRDTEAFF
CDR3 DNA: TGTGCCAGCAGTTTATATTTTCGGGACACTGAAGCTTTCTTT

D gene: TRBD2
J gene: TRBJ2-1
CDR3 length: 15
V gene: TRBV5-1
clone size: medium-sized
CDR3 protein: CASSSFSGGYNEQFF
CDR3 DNA: TGCGCCAGCAGCTCATTTAGCGGGGGCTACAATGAGCAGTTCTTC

D gene: NA
J gene: TRBJ1-2
CDR3 length: 12
V gene: TRBV12-3/TRBV12-4
clone size: medium-sized
CDR3 protein: CASSLSLNGYTF
CDR3 DNA: TGTGCCAGCAGTTTAAGCCTCAATGGCTACACCTTC

D gene: NA
J gene: TRBJ2-1
CDR3 length: 15
V gene: TRBV4-1
clone size: medium-sized
CDR3 protein: CASSAMGGVYNEQFF
CDR3 DNA: TGCGCCAGCAGCGCAATGGGTGGGGTTTACAATGAGCAGTTCTTC